Here is one T cell receptor beta chain with its context. This sample stems from a study of T cells expressing NK-cell markers. TCRdb re-analyzed the 5' RACE reads; it lists each CDR3 protein once, without DNA. Its listing shows fewer than 550,000 distinct CDR3 sequences. CDR1 is MGHDK, CDR2 SYGVNS, per germline. This CDR3 has 17 residues. The sequenced sample consisted of blood T cells: a sorted CD56 or NKG2C T cell subset, CD4+ or CD8+ T cells, or bulk PBMC T cells (not recorded which). The J gene is TRBJ2-3, the V gene TRBV25-1; TCRdb picks TRBD1, but there is no DNA to check that call. This receptor was taken from a woman aged 45-59 years in good health. CDR3 sequence reads: CASSLSAGERVTDTQYF.